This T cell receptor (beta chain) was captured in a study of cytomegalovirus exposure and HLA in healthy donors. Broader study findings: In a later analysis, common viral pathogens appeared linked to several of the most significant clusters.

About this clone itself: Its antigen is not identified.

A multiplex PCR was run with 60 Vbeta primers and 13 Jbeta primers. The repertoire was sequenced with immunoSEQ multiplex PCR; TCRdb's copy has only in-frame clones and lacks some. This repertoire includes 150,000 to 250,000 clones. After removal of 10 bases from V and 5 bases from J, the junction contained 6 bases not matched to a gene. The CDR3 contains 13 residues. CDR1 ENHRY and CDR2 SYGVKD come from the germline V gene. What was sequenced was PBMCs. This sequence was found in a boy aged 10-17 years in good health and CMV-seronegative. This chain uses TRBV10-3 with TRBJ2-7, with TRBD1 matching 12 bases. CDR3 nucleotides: TGTGCCACGGGGGGACAGGGGGCCAACGAGCAGTACTTC. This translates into CATGGQGANEQYF.